The source of this T cell receptor beta chain is a study of CD8+ T cells in alopecia areata. Germline V CDR1 and CDR2: LNHNV, YYDKDF (reference sequence). After removal of 1 base from V and 3 bases from J, the junction contained 4 bases not matched to a gene. The CDR3 extends over 16 amino acids. Following extraction, RNA underwent reverse transcription to cDNA, which served as the sequencing template. This table comes from immunoSEQ multiplex PCR, and its TCRdb copy is limited to in-frame clones, with some not included. The sample lists 150,000 to 200,000 clones; approximately 70% were seen once. This receptor was taken from a human donor with alopecia areata. J is TRBJ2-2 and V is TRBV15; 8 nucleotides agree with TRBD1. Here the sequenced sample was CD8+ T cells sorted from blood, taken at week 0. CDR3 residues: CATSRGWTGYTGELFF. The CDR3, as DNA: TGTGCCACCAGCAGAGGATGGACAGGGTACACCGGGGAGCTGTTTTTT.